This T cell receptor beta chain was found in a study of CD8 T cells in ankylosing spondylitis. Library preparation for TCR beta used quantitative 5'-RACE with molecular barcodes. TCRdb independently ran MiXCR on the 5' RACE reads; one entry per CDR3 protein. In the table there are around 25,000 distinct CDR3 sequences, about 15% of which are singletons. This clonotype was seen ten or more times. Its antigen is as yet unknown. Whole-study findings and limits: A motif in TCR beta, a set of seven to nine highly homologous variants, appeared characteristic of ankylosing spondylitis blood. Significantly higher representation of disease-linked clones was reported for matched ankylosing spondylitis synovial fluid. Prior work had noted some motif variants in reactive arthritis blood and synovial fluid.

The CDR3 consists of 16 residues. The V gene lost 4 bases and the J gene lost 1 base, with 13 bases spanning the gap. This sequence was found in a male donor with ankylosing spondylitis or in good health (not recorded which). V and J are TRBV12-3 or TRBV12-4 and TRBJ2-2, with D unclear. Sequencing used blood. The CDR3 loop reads CASSSLSVMNTGELFF. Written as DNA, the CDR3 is TGTGCCAGCAGTTCTCTTTCCGTAATGAACACCGGGGAGCTGTTTTTT.